This T cell receptor (beta chain) was observed in a study of cytomegalovirus exposure and HLA in healthy donors. Study background: Approximately 200 million T cells yielded under 130 million unique TCR beta sequences in earlier analysis. Whole-study findings and limits: In vitro confirmation showed three CMV-associated chains to be CMV antigen specific. Association of 16,951 TCR beta sequences with HLA alleles was found at 0.05 false discovery rate in a later analysis.

Notes on this clone: The antigen remains unidentified.

The PCR had 60 Vbeta and 13 Jbeta primers. Measured with immunoSEQ multiplex PCR; TCRdb has only the in-frame clones, and not every one. The sample includes 65,000 or so clones, around 62% seen only once; the top ten take approximately 2.6%. The CDR3 sequence is 15 residues long. V shed 4 bases and J 4 bases; nucleotides not matched to a gene: 6. Germline CDR1 is KGHSH and CDR2 is LQKENI. The receptor's source is a man aged 25 to 45 in good health and CMV-seronegative. This chain joins TRBV18 and TRBJ1-5, with TRBD1 matching over 8 bases. The specimen was PBMCs. The CDR3 DNA follows: TGTGCCAGCTCACTGGACAGGGCGGGGAATCAGCCCCAGCATTTT. Amino acids: CASSLDRAGNQPQHF.